One and the same sample provided the 4 T cell receptor beta chains below, sequenced in a study of T cell repertoires in cytomegalovirus infection (dated by TCRdb to the late 2010s). Reads for this sample came from an Illumina HiSeq 1500. TCRdb reprocessed the public reads (quality trimming at Q25 with fastp, clone calling with MiXCR) and kept in-frame beta chains. Each CDR3 protein gets just one entry, which takes the most common genes and DNA from the rows behind it. The sample records 200,000 to 300,000 distinct CDR3 sequences, around 13% of which are singletons. The ten largest make up roughly 8.9% of the sample. Source material: PBMCs. These receptors all come from a human donor in good health (CMV status not recorded). Some clones in this sample may be carry-over from other donors' samples.

The chain has TRBV13 and TRBJ2-1, with no clear D. V lost 2 bases to trimming and J lost 0 bases, with 20 bases between them. The CDR3 loop spans 19 amino acids. Germline V CDR1 and CDR2: PRHDT, FYEKMQ (reference sequence). CDR3 loop: CASSLRAQITDFSYNEQFF. CDR3 nucleotides: TGTGCCAGCAGCTTAAGGGCCCAGATCACCGATTTCTCCTACAATGAGCAGTTCTTC.

The chain employs TRBV5-1 and TRBJ1-1; a possible D gene is TRBD1 (5 bases). V was shortened by 4 bases and J by 4 bases, with 14 bases between the two germline ends. Germline-derived CDR1 and CDR2 are SGHRS and YFSETQ. This CDR3 is 14 amino acids long. Here the CDR3 reads CASSPFGGTTEAFF. The CDR3 nucleotides are TGCGCCAGCAGCCCCTTTGGGGGGACCACTGAAGCTTTCTTT.

The rearrangement links TRBV11-2 to TRBJ2-7; unclear D gene. The V and J ends lost 1 base and 3 bases respectively, with 7 bases between them. The germline gives CDR1 SGHAT, CDR2 FQNNGV. The length of the CDR3 is 13 residues. The CDR3 bases are TGTGCCAGCAGCTTAGGAGTTGACTACGAGCAGTACTTC. It translates to CASSLGVDYEQYF.

At least ten counts were recorded for this clonotype. The V call is TRBV7-2, the J call TRBJ2-2; 7 bases agree with TRBD2. Germline V gene data show CDR1 as SGHTA and CDR2 as FQGNSA. V gave up 1 base and J gave up 1 base; unmatched junction bases: 3. This CDR3 is 16 amino acids long. The CDR3 nucleotides are TGTGCCAGCAGCTTAGAACCGGGAGGGAACACCGGGGAGCTGTTTTTT. It encodes CASSLEPGGNTGELFF.